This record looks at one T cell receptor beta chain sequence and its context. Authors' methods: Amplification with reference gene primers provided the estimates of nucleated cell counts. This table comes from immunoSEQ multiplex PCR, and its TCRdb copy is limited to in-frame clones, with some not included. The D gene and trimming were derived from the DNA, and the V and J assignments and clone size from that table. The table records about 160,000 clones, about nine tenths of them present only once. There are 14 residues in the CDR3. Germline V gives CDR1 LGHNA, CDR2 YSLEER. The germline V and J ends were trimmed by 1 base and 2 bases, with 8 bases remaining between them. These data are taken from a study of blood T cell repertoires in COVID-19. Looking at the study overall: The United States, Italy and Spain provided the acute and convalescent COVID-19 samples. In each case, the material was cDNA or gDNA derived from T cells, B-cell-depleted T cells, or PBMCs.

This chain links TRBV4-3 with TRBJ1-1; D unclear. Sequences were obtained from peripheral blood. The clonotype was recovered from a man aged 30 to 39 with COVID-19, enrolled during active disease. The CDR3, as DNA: TGCGCCAGCAGCCAAGGGGCGCGAAACACTGAAGCTTTCTTT. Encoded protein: CASSQGARNTEAFF.